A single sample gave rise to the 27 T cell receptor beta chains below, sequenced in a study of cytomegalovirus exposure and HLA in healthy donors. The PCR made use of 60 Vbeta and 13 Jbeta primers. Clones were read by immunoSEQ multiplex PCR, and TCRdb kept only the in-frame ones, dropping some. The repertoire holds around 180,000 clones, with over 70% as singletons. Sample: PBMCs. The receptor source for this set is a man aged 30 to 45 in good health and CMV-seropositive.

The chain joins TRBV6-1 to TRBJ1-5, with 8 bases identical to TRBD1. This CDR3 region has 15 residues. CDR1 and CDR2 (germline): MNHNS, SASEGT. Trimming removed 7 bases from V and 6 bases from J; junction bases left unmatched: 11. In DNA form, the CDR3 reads TGTGCCAGCACGCGCCAGGGGGCTGAGGGTCAGCCCCAGCATTTT. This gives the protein CASTRQGAEGQPQHF.

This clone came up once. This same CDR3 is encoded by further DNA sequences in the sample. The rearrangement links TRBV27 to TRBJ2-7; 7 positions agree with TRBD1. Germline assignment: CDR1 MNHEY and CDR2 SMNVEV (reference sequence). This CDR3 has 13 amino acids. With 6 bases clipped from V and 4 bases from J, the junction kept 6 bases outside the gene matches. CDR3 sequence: CASRRQGSYEQYF. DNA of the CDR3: TGTGCCAGCAGAAGACAGGGTAGTTACGAGCAGTACTTC.

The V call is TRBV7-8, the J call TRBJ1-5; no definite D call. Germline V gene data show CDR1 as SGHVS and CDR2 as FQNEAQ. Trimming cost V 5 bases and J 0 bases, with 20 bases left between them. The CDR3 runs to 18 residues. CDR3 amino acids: CASSPLVEDRNSNQPQHF. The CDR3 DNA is TGTGCCAGCAGCCCATTAGTGGAGGACCGAAATAGCAATCAGCCCCAGCATTTT.

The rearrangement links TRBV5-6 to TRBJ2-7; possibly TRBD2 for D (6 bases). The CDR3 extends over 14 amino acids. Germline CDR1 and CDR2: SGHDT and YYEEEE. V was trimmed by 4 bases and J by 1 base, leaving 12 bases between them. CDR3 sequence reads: CASSPEGLSYEQYF. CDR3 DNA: TGTGCCAGCAGCCCGGAGGGCCTGTCCTACGAGCAGTACTTC.

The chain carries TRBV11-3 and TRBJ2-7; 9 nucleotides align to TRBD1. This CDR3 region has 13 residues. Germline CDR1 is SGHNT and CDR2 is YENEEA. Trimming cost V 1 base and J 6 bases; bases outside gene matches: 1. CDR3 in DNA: TGTGCCAGCAGCTTAGGACAGGGGGTCGAGCAGTACTTC. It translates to CASSLGQGVEQYF. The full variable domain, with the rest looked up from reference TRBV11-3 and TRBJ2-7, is EAGVVQSPRYKIIEKKQPVAFWCNPISGHNTLYWYLQNLGQGPELLIRYENEEAVDDSQLPKDRFSAERLKGVDSTLKIQPAELGDSAVYLCASSLGQGVEQYFGPGTRLTVT.

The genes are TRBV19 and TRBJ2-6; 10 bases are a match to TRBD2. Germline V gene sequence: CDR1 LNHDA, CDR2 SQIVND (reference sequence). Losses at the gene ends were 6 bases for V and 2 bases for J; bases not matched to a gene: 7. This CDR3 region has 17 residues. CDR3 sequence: CASSWLAGVTGANVLTF. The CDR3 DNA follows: TGTGCCAGTAGCTGGCTAGCGGGAGTTACTGGGGCCAACGTCCTGACTTTC.

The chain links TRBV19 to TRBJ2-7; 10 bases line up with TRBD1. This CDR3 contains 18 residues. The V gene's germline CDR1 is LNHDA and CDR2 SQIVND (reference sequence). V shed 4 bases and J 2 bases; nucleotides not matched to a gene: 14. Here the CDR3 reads CASSTHTATGGLTYEQYF. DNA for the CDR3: TGTGCCAGTAGTACCCACACCGCGACAGGGGGCCTTACCTACGAGCAGTACTTC.

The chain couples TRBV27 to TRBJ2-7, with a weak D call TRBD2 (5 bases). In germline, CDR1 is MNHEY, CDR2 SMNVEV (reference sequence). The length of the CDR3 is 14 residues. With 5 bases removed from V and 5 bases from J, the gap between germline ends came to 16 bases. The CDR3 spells CASSARPTIHEQYF. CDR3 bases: TGTGCCAGCAGTGCCCGACCGACTATCCACGAGCAGTACTTC.

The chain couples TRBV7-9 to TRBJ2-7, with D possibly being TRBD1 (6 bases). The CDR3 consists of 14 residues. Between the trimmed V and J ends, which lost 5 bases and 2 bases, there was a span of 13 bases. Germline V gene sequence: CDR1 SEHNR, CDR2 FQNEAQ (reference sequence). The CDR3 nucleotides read TGTGCCAGCAGCGGAAGGACAGACCCCTACGAGCAGTACTTC. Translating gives CASSGRTDPYEQYF.

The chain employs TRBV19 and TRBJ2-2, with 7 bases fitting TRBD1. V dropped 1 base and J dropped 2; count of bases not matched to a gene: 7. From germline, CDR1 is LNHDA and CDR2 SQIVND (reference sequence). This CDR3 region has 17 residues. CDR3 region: CASSIGGGVGNTGELFF. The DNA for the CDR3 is TGTGCCAGTAGTATAGGAGGGGGCGTAGGAAACACCGGGGAGCTGTTTTTT.

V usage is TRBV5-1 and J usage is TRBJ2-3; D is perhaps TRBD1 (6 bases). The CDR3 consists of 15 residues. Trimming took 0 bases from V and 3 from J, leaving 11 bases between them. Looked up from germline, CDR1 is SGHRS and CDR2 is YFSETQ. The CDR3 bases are TGCGCCAGCAGCTTGGCAGGGGCTAGGACAGATACGCAGTATTTT. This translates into CASSLAGARTDTQYF.

The CDR3 bases are TGCGCCAGCAGCCCGGGACTAGCGGGCGAGCAGTACTTC. Protein product: CASSPGLAGEQYF. This chain links TRBV10-2 with TRBJ2-5; 12 bases are shared with TRBD2. The J call may be incorrect, as the DNA end agrees better with TRBJ2-7. This CDR3 contains 13 residues. Per germline, CDR1 WSHSY and CDR2 SAAADI.

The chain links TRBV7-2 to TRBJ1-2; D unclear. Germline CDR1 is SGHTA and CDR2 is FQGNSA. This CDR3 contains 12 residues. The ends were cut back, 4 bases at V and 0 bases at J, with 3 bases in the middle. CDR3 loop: CASSSSNYGYTF. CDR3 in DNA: TGTGCCAGCAGCTCATCTAACTATGGCTACACCTTC.

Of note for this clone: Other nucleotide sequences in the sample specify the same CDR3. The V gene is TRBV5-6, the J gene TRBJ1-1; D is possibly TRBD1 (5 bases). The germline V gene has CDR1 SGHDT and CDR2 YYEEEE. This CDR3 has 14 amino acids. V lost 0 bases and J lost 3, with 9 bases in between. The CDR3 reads CASSLAGGDTEAFF. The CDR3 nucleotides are TGTGCCAGCAGCTTGGCCGGAGGGGACACTGAAGCTTTCTTT.

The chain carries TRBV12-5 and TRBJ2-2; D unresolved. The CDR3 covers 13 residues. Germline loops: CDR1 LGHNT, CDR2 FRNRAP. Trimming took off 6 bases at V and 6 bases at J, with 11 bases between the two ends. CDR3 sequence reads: CASGTVLAGELFF. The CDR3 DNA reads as TGTGCTAGTGGCACGGTCTTGGCCGGGGAGCTGTTTTTT. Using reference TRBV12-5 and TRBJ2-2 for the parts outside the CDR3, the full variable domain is DARVTQTPRHKVTEMGQEVTMRCQPILGHNTVFWYRQTMMQGLELLAYFRNRAPLDDSGMPKDRFSAEMPDATLATLKIQPSEPRDSAVYFCASGTVLAGELFFGEGSRLTVL.

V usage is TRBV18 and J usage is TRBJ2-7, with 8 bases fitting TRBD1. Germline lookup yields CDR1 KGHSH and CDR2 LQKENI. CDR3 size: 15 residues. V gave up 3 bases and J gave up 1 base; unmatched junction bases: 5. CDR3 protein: CASSPPRGLSYEQYF. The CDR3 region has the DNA TGTGCCAGCTCACCGCCCAGGGGGCTTTCCTACGAGCAGTACTTC.

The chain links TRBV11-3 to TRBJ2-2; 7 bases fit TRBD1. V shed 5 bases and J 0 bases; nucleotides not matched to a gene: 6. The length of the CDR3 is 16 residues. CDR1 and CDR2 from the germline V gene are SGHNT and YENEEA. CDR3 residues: CASSPTGDTNTGELFF. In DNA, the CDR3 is TGTGCCAGCAGCCCAACAGGGGATACGAACACCGGGGAGCTGTTTTTT.

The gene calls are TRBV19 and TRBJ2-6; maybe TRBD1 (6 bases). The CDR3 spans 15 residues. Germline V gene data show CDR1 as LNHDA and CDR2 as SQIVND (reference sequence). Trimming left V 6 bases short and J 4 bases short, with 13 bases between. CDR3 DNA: TGTGCCAGTAGCCTCCAGGGGCCCGGGGCCAACGTCCTGACTTTC. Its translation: CASSLQGPGANVLTF.

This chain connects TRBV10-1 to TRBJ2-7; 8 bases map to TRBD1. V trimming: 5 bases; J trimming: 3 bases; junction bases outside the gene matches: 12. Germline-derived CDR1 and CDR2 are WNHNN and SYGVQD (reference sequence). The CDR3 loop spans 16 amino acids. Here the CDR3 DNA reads TGCGCCAGCAGTTTCGGTCCGGGACAGGATTTCTACGAGCAGTACTTC. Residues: CASSFGPGQDFYEQYF.

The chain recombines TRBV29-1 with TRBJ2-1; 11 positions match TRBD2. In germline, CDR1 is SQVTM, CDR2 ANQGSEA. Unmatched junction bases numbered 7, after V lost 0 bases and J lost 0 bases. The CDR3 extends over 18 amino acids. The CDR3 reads CSVEDEGLAVSSYNEQFF. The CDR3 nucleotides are TGCAGCGTTGAAGATGAGGGACTAGCGGTGAGCTCCTACAATGAGCAGTTCTTC.

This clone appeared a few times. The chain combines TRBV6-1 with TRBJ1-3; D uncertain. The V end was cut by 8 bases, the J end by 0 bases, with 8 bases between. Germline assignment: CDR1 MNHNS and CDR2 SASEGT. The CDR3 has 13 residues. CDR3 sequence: CASAGYSGNTIYF. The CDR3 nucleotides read TGTGCCAGCGCGGGGTACTCTGGAAACACCATATATTTT.

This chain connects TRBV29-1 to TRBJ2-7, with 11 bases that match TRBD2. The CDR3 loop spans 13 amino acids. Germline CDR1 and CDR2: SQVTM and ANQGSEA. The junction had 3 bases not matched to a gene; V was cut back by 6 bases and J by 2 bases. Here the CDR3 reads CSVDSGGAYEQYF. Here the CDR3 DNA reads TGCAGCGTCGATAGCGGGGGGGCCTACGAGCAGTACTTC.

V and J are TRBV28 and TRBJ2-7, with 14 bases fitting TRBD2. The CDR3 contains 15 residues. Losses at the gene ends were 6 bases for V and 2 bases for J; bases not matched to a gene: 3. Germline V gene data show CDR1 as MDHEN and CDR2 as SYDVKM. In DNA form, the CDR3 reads TGTGCCAGCAGGCCGACTAGCGGGGGGGCCTACGAGCAGTACTTC. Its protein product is CASRPTSGGAYEQYF.

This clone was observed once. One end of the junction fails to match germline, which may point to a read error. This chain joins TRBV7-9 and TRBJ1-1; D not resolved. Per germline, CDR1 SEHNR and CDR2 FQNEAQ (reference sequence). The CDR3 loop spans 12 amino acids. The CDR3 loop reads CSSSLPDMEAFF. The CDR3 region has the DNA TGTTCCAGCAGCTTACCCGACATGGAAGCTTTCTTT.

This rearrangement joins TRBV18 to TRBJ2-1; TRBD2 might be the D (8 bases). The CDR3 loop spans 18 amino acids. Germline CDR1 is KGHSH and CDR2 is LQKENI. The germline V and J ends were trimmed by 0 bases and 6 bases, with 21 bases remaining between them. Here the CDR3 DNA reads TGTGCCAGCTCACCACCGTCGGGGGGGCAGAAGGGGGCCAATGAGCAGTTCTTC. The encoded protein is CASSPPSGGQKGANEQFF. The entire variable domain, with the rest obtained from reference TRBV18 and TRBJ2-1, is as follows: NAGVMQNPRHLVRRRGQEARLRCSPMKGHSHVYWYRQLPEEGLKFMVYLQKENIIDESGMPKERFSAEFPKEGPSILRIQQVVRGDSAAYFCASSPPSGGQKGANEQFFGPGTRLTVL.

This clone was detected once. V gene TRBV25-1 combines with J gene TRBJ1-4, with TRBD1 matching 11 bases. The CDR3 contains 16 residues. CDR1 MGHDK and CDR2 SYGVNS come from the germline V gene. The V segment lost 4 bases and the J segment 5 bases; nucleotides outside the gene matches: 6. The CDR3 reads CASSGTGGNPNEKLFF. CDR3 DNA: TGTGCCAGCAGTGGGACAGGGGGCAACCCAAATGAAAAACTGTTTTTT.

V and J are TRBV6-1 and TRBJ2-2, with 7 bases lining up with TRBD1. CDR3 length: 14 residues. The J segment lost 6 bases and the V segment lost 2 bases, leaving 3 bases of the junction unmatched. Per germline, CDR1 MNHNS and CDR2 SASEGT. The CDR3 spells CASSETGVSGELFF. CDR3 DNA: TGTGCCAGCAGTGAAACAGGGGTCTCCGGGGAGCTGTTTTTT.